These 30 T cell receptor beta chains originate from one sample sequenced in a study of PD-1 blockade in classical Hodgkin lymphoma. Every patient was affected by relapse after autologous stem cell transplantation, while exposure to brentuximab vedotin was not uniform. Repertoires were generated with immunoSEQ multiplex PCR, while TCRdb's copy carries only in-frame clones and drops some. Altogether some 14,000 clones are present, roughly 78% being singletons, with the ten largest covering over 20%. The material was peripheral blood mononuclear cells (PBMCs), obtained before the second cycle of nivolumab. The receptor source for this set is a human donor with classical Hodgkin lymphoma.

The CDR3, as DNA: TGTGCCAGCAGCCAAGTAGACGTTGGGGGCCAAGAGACCCAGTACTTC. This encodes CASSQVDVGGQETQYF. The rearrangement links TRBV16 to TRBJ2-5, with D perhaps TRBD1 or TRBD2 (5 bases each). The CDR3 length is 16 residues. The germline gives CDR1 KGHSY, CDR2 FQNENV. Trimming removed 2 bases from V and 1 base from J, with 14 bases in between.

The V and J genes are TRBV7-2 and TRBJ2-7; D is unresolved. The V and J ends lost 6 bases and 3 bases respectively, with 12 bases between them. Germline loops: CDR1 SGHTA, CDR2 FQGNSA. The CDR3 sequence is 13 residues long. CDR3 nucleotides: TGTGCCAGCAGAGAAGGAATCATCTACGAGCAGTACTTC. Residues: CASREGIIYEQYF. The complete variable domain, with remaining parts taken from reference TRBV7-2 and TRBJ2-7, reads GAGVSQSPSNKVTEKGKDVELRCDPISGHTALYWYRQSLGQGLEFLIYFQGNSAPDKSGLPSDRFSAERTGGSVSTLTIQRTQQEDSAVYLCASREGIIYEQYFGPGTRLTVT.

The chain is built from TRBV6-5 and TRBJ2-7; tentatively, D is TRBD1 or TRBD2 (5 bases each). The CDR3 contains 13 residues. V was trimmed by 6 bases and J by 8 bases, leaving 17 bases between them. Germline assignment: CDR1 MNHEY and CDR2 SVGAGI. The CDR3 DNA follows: TGTGCCAGCAGGCCGGGGCCCAATTTCCAGCAGTACTTC. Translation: CASRPGPNFQQYF.

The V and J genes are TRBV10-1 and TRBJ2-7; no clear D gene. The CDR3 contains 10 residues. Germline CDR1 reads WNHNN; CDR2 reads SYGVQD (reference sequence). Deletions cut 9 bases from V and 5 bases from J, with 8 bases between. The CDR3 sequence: CARDQHEQYF. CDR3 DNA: TGCGCCAGGGACCAACACGAGCAGTACTTC.

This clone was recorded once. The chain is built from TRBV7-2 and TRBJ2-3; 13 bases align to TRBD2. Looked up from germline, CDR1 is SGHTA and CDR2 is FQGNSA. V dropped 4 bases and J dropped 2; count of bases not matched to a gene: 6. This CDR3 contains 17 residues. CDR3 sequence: CASSYRTSGGNTDTQYF. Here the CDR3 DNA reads TGTGCCAGCAGCTACCGGACTAGCGGGGGTAACACAGATACGCAGTATTTT. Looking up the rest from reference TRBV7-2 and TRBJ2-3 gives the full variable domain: GAGVSQSPSNKVTEKGKDVELRCDPISGHTALYWYRQSLGQGLEFLIYFQGNSAPDKSGLPSDRFSAERTGGSVSTLTIQRTQQEDSAVYLCASSYRTSGGNTDTQYFGPGTRLTVL.

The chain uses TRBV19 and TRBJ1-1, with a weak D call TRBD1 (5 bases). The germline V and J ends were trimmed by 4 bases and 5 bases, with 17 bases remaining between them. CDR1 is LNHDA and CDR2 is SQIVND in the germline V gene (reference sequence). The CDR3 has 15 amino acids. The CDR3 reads CASSNPREFGTEAFF. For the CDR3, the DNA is TGTGCCAGTAGTAACCCCAGGGAATTTGGGACTGAAGCTTTCTTT.

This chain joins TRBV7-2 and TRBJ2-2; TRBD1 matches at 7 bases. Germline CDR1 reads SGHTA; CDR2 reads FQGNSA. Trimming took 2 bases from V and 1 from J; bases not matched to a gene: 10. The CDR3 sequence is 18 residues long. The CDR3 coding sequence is TGTGCCAGCAGCTTAAGAGGGGGACAGACAATGAACACCGGGGAGCTGTTTTTT. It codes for CASSLRGGQTMNTGELFF.

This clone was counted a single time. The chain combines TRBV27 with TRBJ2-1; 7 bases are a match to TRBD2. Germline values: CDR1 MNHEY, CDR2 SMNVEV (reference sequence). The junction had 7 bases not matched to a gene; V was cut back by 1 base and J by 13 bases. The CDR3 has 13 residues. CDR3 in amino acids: CASSLWGGYVQFF. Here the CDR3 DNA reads TGTGCCAGCAGTTTATGGGGGGGATATGTACAGTTCTTC.

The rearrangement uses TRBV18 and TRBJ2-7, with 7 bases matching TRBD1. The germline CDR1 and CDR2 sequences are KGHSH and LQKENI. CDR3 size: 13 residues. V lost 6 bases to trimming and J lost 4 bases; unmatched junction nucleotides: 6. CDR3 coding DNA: TGTGCCAGCTCCCCGGGACAGCATTACGAGCAGTACTTC. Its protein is CASSPGQHYEQYF. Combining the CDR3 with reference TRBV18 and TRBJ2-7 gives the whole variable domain NAGVMQNPRHLVRRRGQEARLRCSPMKGHSHVYWYRQLPEEGLKFMVYLQKENIIDESGMPKERFSAEFPKEGPSILRIQQVVRGDSAAYFCASSPGQHYEQYFGPGTRLTVT.

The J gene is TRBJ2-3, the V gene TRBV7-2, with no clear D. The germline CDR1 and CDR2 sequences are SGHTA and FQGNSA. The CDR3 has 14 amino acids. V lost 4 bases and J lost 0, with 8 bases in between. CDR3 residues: CASSWAPSTDTQYF. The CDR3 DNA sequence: TGTGCCAGCAGCTGGGCTCCTAGCACAGATACGCAGTATTTT.

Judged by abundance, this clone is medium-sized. CDR3 residues: CASSISTGMSYGYTF. CDR3 DNA sequence: TGTGCCAGTAGTATCTCCACAGGGATGAGCTATGGCTACACCTTC. The chain links TRBV19 to TRBJ1-2, with D possibly being TRBD1 (6 bases). The length of the CDR3 is 15 residues. Trimming pared 3 bases from V and 4 bases from J, leaving 15 bases between. Germline V CDR1 and CDR2: LNHDA, SQIVND (reference sequence).

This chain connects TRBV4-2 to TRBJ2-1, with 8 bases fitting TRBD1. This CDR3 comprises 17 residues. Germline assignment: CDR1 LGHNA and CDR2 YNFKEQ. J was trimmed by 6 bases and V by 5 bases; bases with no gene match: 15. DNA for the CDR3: TGTGCCAGCAGCTTCTCACCGACAGGGGAATTCGGCAATGAGCAGTTCTTC. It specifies CASSFSPTGEFGNEQFF.

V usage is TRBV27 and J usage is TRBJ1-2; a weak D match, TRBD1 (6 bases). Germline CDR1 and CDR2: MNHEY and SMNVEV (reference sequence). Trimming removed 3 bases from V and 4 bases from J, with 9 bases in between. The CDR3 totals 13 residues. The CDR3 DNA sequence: TGTGCCAGCAGTTTGGGGGGCGTCTATGGCTACACCTTC. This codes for CASSLGGVYGYTF.

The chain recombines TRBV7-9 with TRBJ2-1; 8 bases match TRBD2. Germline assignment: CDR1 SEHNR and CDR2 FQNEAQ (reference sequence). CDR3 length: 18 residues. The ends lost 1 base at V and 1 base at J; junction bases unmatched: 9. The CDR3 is CASSLVEGGGTSYNEQFF. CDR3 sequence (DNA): TGTGCCAGCAGCTTAGTGGAGGGCGGGGGGACATCCTACAATGAGCAGTTCTTC.

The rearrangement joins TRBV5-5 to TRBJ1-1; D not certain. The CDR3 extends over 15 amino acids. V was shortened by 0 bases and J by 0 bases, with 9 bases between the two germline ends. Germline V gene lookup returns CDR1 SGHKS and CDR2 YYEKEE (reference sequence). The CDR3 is CASSLDTVMNTEAFF. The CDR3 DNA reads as TGTGCCAGCAGCTTGGACACAGTGATGAACACTGAAGCTTTCTTT.

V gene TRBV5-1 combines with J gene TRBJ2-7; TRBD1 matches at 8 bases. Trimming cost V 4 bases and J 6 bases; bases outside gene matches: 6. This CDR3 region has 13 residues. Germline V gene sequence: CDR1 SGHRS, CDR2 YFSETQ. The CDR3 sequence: CASSPGQAIEQYF. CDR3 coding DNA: TGCGCCAGCAGCCCGGGACAGGCCATCGAGCAGTACTTC.

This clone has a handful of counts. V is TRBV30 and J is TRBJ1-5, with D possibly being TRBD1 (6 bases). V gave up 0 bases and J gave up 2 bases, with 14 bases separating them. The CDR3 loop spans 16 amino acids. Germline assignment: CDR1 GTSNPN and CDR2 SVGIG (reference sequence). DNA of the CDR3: TGTGCCTGGAGTGTAAAACGGACAGCCGGCAATCAGCCCCAGCATTTT. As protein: CAWSVKRTAGNQPQHF.

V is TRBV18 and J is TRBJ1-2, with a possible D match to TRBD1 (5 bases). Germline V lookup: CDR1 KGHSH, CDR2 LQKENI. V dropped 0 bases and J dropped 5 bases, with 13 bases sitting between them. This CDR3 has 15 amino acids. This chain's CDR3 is CASSPPQGDWYGYTF. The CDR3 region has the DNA TGTGCCAGCTCACCACCGCAGGGCGATTGGTATGGCTACACCTTC.

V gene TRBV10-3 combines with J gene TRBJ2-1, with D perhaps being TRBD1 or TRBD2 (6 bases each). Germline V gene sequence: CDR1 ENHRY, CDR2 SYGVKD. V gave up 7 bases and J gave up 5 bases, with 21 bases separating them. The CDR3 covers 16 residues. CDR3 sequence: CAIISVGGGPNNEQFF. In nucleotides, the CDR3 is TGTGCCATCATATCGGTTGGAGGGGGGCCGAACAATGAGCAGTTCTTC.

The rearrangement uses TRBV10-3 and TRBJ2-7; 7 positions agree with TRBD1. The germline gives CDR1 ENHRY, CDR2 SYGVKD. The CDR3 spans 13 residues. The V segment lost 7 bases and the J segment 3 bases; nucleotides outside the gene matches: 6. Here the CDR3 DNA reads TGTGCCATCACCCGGGACAGTTACTACGAGCAGTACTTC. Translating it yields CAITRDSYYEQYF.

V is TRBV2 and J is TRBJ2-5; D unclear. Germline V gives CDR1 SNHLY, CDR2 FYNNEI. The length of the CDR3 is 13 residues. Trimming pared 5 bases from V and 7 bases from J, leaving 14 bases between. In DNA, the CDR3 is TGTGCCAGCAGTTATATGGGTCCAGGGACCCAGTACTTC. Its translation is CASSYMGPGTQYF.

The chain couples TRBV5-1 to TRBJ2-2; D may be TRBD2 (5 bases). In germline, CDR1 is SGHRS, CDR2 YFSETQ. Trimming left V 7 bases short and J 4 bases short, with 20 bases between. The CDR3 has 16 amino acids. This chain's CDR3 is CASAHSFGRGTGELFF. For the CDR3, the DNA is TGCGCCAGCGCTCACTCATTTGGCCGGGGCACCGGGGAGCTGTTTTTT.

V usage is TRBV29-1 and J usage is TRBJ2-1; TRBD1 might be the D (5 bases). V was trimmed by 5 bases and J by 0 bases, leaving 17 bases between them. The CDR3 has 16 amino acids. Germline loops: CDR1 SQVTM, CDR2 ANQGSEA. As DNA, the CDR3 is TGCAGCGTTAAGGGCGCTGACAGACGCTCCTACAATGAGCAGTTCTTC. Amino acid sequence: CSVKGADRRSYNEQFF.

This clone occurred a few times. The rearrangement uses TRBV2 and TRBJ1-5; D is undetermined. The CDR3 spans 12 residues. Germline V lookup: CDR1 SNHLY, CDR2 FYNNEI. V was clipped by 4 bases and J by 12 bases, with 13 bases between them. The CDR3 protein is CASSVRNQVQHF. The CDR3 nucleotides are TGTGCCAGCAGTGTGCGCAATCAAGTCCAGCATTTT.

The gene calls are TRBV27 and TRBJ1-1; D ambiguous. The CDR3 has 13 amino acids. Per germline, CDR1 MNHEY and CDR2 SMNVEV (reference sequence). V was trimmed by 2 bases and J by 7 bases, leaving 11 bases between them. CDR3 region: CASSLSLVGEAFF. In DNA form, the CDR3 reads TGTGCCAGCAGTTTAAGTCTCGTAGGTGAAGCTTTCTTT.

The CDR3 region is CASSPWLTGANVLTF. As DNA, the CDR3 is TGTGCCAGCAGCCCCTGGTTGACTGGGGCCAACGTCCTGACTTTC. The chain combines TRBV5-5 with TRBJ2-6; no reliable D call. The CDR3 has 15 residues. With 4 bases removed from V and 2 bases from J, the gap between germline ends came to 10 bases. Germline loops: CDR1 SGHKS, CDR2 YYEKEE (reference sequence).

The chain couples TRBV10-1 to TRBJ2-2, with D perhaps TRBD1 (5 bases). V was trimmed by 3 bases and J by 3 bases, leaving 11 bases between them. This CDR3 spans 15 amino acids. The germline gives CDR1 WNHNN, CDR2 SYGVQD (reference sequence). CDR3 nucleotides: TGCGCCAGCAGTGAATCCCAGGGATACACCGGGGAGCTGTTTTTT. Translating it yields CASSESQGYTGELFF.

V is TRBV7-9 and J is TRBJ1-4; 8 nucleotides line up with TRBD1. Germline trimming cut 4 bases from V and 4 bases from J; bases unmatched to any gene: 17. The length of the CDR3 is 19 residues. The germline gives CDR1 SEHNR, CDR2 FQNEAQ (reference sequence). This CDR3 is CASSSPPTGEEGINEKLFF. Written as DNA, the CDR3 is TGTGCCAGCAGCTCCCCACCGACAGGGGAAGAGGGCATTAATGAAAAACTGTTTTTT.

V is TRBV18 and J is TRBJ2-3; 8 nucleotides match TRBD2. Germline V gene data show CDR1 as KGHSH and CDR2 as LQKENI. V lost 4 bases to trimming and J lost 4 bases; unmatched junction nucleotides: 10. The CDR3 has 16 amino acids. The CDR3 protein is CASSQVRGLASDTQYF. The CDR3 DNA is TGTGCCAGCTCACAGGTCCGTGGACTAGCATCAGATACGCAGTATTTT. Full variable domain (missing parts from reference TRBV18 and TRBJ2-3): NAGVMQNPRHLVRRRGQEARLRCSPMKGHSHVYWYRQLPEEGLKFMVYLQKENIIDESGMPKERFSAEFPKEGPSILRIQQVVRGDSAAYFCASSQVRGLASDTQYFGPGTRLTVL.

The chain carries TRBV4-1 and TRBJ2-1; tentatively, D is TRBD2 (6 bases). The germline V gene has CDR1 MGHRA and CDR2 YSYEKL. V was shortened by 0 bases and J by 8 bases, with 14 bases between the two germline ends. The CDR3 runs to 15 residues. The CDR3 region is CASSQDPRLVDEQFF. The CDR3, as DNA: TGCGCCAGCAGCCAAGATCCTCGACTAGTTGATGAGCAGTTCTTC.